This T cell receptor (beta chain) came from a study of T cells in Graves' hyperthyroidism and ophthalmopathy. This clonotype was found many times. Its specificity is not known. Whole-study findings and limits: Most thyroid clonotypes that were expanded above 0.001 also turned up in blood. Using 13 V-J features, a model discriminated ophthalmopathy from stable hyperthyroidism.

TCR beta CDR3 regions were amplified from RNA transcripts. When the TCR CDR3 underwent first-round RT-PCR, the HTBI primer set was used. TCRdb reprocessed the multiplex PCR reads with MiXCR, giving one entry per CDR3 protein. This sample has fewer than 500,000 distinct CDR3 sequences, with about 14% found just once. Ophthalmopathy patients all had a Clinical Activity Score of at least 3, a NOSPECS grade of at least 4 and disease under 3 months old. On the basis of clinical symptoms, serum thyroxine and TRAb, thyroid ultrasound and orbital computed tomography, diagnoses were made. CDR3 length equals 13 residues. V was shortened by 4 bases and J by 4 bases, with 8 bases between the two germline ends. Germline V lookup: CDR1 LGHDT, CDR2 YNNKEL (reference sequence).

The chain has TRBV3-1 and TRBJ2-1, with a possible D match to TRBD1 (6 bases). This TCR came from a woman under 40 with Graves' ophthalmopathy. Sequencing was performed on blood. CDR3 sequence: CASSPDRYNEQFF. CDR3 coding DNA: TGTGCCAGCAGCCCTGACAGGTACAATGAGCAGTTCTTC.